This TCR beta chain comes out of a study of T cell responses to AZD1222 COVID-19 vaccine. In its sample, this clone was seen once. The antigen is undetermined. Study-wide results and caveats: Of spike-specific TCRs, nearly half reportedly target regions left unmutated in variants.

Clones were read by immunoSEQ multiplex PCR, and TCRdb kept only the in-frame ones, dropping some. The repertoire consists of 60,000 to 85,000 clones, with 87% occurring once and the leading ten covering roughly a sixth. Germline V gives CDR1 MNHNY, CDR2 SVGAGI (reference sequence). Trimming took 5 bases from V and 6 from J; bases not matched to a gene: 15. This CDR3 is built from 16 residues. The chain uses TRBV6-6 and TRBJ2-7, with 8 bases fitting TRBD2. The sequences come from peripheral blood, collected 28 days after the second AZD1222 dose. The sequence derives from an adult who received the AZD1222 COVID-19 vaccine. The DNA for the CDR3 is TGTGCCAGCAGTACCTTCAGTTCCAGGACTAGCCCCGAGCAGTACTTC. It translates to CASSTFSSRTSPEQYF.